Following are 10 T cell receptor beta chains from one sample sequenced in a study of T-cell memory formation after mild COVID-19. A single record per CDR3 protein comes from TCRdb applying MiXCR to the 5' RACE reads. The sample shows around 300,000 distinct CDR3 sequences, just under 20% of them seen only once. Sequenced: PBMCs or a T cell subset sorted from them (not recorded which). All receptors derive from a young man who had mild COVID-19 (a few samples of this study predate the infection). Cell type and time point are not known.

The V gene is TRBV5-6, the J gene TRBJ2-3, with a tentative D call TRBD2 (5 bases). Per the germline V gene, CDR1 is SGHDT and CDR2 is YYEEEE. V lost 7 bases and J 1 base, leaving 7 bases between the germline ends. The CDR3 sequence is 12 residues long. This CDR3 is CASWRGTDTQYF. The DNA for the CDR3 is TGTGCCAGCTGGCGGGGCACAGATACGCAGTATTTT.

In its sample, this clonotype was seen a few times. The chain carries TRBV5-1 and TRBJ2-5, with 10 bases fitting TRBD2. There are 16 residues in the CDR3. Germline trimming cut 2 bases from V and 4 bases from J; bases unmatched to any gene: 8. CDR1 is SGHRS and CDR2 is YFSETQ in the germline V gene. This chain's CDR3 is CASSFSGGGSSETQYF. CDR3 in DNA: TGCGCCAGCAGCTTCAGCGGGGGGGGCAGCTCAGAGACCCAGTACTTC.

In this sample, this clonotype turned up a few times. The chain employs TRBV7-2 and TRBJ1-2; 9 bases fit TRBD1. The V segment lost 5 bases and the J segment 4 bases; nucleotides outside the gene matches: 14. Per the germline V gene, CDR1 is SGHTA and CDR2 is FQGNSA. CDR3 length: 17 amino acids. CDR3 DNA: TGTGCCAGCAGCCGTGGGGGCCCGCCGGGACAGGGCTATGGCTACACCTTC. Its protein is CASSRGGPPGQGYGYTF.

This clonotype was detected only a few times. The V call is TRBV5-4, the J call TRBJ2-1; possible D gene TRBD2, 5 bases. CDR1 SGHNT and CDR2 YYREEE come from the germline V gene (reference sequence). The CDR3 runs 14 residues. V was cut by 3 bases and J by 10 bases, with 17 bases left in between. CDR3 sequence reads: CASSSTQIEGEQFF. CDR3 in DNA: TGTGCCAGCAGCTCGACCCAGATAGAGGGCGAGCAGTTCTTC. Drawing the rest from reference TRBV5-4 and TRBJ2-1, the complete variable domain is ETGVTQSPTHLIKTRGQQVTLRCSSQSGHNTVSWYQQALGQGPQFIFQYYREEENGRGNFPPRFSGLQFPNYSSELNVNALELDDSALYLCASSSTQIEGEQFFGPGTRLTVL.

V usage is TRBV5-1 and J usage is TRBJ2-3; TRBD2 matches 16 bases. This CDR3 spans 16 amino acids. Germline CDR1 SGHRS, CDR2 YFSETQ. Unmatched junction bases numbered 5, after V lost 4 bases and J lost 6 bases. The CDR3 DNA reads TGCGCCAGCAGCGACCCGGGACTAGCGGGGGGGGATACGCAGTATTTT. The encoded protein is CASSDPGLAGGDTQYF.

The chain links TRBV24-1 to TRBJ1-2, with 8 bases matching TRBD1. Germline V gene lookup returns CDR1 KGHDR and CDR2 SFDVKD. This CDR3 contains 14 residues. V gave up 4 bases and J gave up 8 bases; unmatched junction bases: 8. The CDR3 reads CATSETDRVGGYTF. CDR3 nucleotides: TGTGCCACCAGTGAAACGGACAGGGTGGGCGGCTACACCTTC.

This clonotype appeared a few times. This chain joins TRBV4-1 and TRBJ2-5; 13 bases fit TRBD2. CDR1 and CDR2 (germline): MGHRA, YSYEKL. This CDR3 region has 20 residues. V shed 0 bases, J shed 2 bases, and the junction held 12 bases outside the gene matches. CDR3 in DNA: TGCGCCAGCAGCCAAGAATCATGGACTAGCGGGAGTGGGAATCAAGAGACCCAGTACTTC. This codes for CASSQESWTSGSGNQETQYF.

In its sample, this clonotype was seen a few times. This chain connects TRBV11-2 to TRBJ2-7; no clear D. The V end was cut by 1 base, the J end by 2 bases, with 15 bases between. This CDR3 contains 16 residues. The germline V gene encodes CDR1 SGHAT and CDR2 FQNNGV. CDR3 DNA sequence: TGTGCCAGCAGCTTAGTTCTGTGGTTTGATACCTACGAGCAGTACTTC. This translates into CASSLVLWFDTYEQYF.

The chain combines TRBV4-2 with TRBJ2-1; 7 bases are shared with TRBD1. Germline values: CDR1 LGHNA, CDR2 YNFKEQ. V gave up 0 bases and J gave up 7 bases; unmatched junction bases: 6. The CDR3 sequence is 15 residues long. The CDR3, as DNA: TGTGCCAGCAGCCAAGAAACAGGGGACCTAAATGAGCAGTTCTTC. Amino acids: CASSQETGDLNEQFF.

This chain connects TRBV4-2 to TRBJ1-1; TRBD1 matches at 7 bases. Germline V CDR1 and CDR2: LGHNA, YNFKEQ. The length of the CDR3 is 16 residues. The V and J ends lost 0 bases and 0 bases, in that order; junction bases with no gene match: 4. The chain's CDR3 is CASSQDGTAMNTEAFF. The CDR3 bases are TGTGCCAGCAGCCAAGATGGGACAGCAATGAACACTGAAGCTTTCTTT.